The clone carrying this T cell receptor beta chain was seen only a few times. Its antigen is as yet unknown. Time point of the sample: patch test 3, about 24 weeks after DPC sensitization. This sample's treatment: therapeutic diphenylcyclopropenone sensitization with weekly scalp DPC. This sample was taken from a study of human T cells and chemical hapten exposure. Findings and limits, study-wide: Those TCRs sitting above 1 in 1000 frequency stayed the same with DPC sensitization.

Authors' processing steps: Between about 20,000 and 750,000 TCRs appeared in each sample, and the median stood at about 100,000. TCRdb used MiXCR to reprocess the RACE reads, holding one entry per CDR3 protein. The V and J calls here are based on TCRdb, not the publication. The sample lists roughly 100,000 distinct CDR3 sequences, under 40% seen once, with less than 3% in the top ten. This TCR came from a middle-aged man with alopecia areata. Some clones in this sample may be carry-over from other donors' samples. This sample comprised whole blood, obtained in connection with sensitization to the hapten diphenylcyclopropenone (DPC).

This CDR3 is CASSPTSGPSYNEQFF. As DNA, the CDR3 is TGTGCCAGCAGCCCTACTTCGGGTCCTTCCTACAATGAGCAGTTCTTC. This rearrangement joins TRBV7-9 to TRBJ2-1; D remains unclear. V was pared by 5 bases and J by 1 base, with 15 bases between. The CDR3 contains 16 residues. Per the germline V gene, CDR1 is SEHNR and CDR2 is FQNEAQ (reference sequence). Using reference TRBV7-9 and TRBJ2-1 for the parts outside the CDR3, the full variable domain is DTGVSQNPRHKITKRGQNVTFRCDPISEHNRLYWYRQTLGQGPEFLTYFQNEAQLEKSRLLSDRFSAERPKGSFSTLEIQRTEQGDSAMYLCASSPTSGPSYNEQFFGPGTRLTVL.